This T cell receptor (beta chain) was recovered during a study of T cells expressing NK-cell markers (dated by TCRdb to 2018 to 2020). In terms of the full investigation: TCR beta-chain repertoires were profiled in sorted CD3+CD56+NKG2C+, CD3+CD56+NKG2C- and CD3+CD56-NKG2C+ T-cell subsets from several donors. Sequencing of the libraries produced 2 x 150 bp reads on Illumina HiSeq 2000/2500, MiSeq or NextSeq. The study sequenced eight donors, all healthy volunteers chosen at random: three men and five women. Among the eight sequenced donors, only one was HCMV-seronegative, while the other seven were HCMV-seropositive. What the study reported, not specific to this receptor: For over five donors, the dominant CD3+CD56+NKG2C+ clonotypes were among the top 10 CD8+ clonotypes and accounted for about 1.0-7.5% of CD8+ T cells. Those dominant clonotypes were again the most abundant among CD3+CD56-NKG2C+ cells in a handful of donors, at roughly 28.3-65%. Whether the expanded NKG2C-expressing T cell clones were specific for HCMV antigens was left unclear.

Of note for this clonotype: Its antigen is still unknown.

The sequencing machine was an Illumina HiSeq 2000. TCR beta cDNA libraries were prepared using 5'RACE template switching, which introduced a universal primer site and unique molecular identifiers. Synthesis of cDNA was primed from the TCR beta constant segment and was followed by two consecutive PCR amplification steps. Under the source paper's analysis protocol: MIGEC was used to demultiplex reads and group the reads by UMI, and MiTCR was used to assemble and quantify clonotypes. To exclude erroneous sequences, only TCR cDNA sequences supported by at least two reads were retained. Downstream repertoire analysis used the tcR package, and clonotypes were matched across fractions by CDR3 nucleotide sequence plus V segment. VDJmatch was used to annotate antigen specificity against VDJdb, with one amino acid substitution in CDR3 allowed. One entry per CDR3 protein sequence results from the TCRdb reprocessing of the reads, with DNA left out. The V and J calls and clone size come from TCRdb's table, not from the authors' own analysis. The sample table includes about 460,000 distinct CDR3 sequences. The top ten clones comprise 1.4% of the sample.

A commercial ELISA kit detecting HCMV-specific IgG in serum was used to determine HCMV serostatus. Peripheral blood mononuclear cells were isolated from blood by Ficoll density gradient centrifugation. The CDR3 measures 12 amino acids from cysteine to phenylalanine. Nucleotide data are not available. Looking up the germline V gene yields CDR1 MGHRA and CDR2 YSYEKL. The chain couples TRBV4-1 to TRBJ2-2. Sequencing was carried out using blood T cells: a sorted CD56 or NKG2C T cell subset, CD4+ or CD8+ T cells, or bulk PBMC T cells (not recorded which). This receptor was obtained from a woman in her forties or fifties in good health. Donor details come from another sample of the same person, matched by shared clones. The CDR3: CATQRNTGELFF.